The rows below give T cell receptor beta chains drawn from one sample of a study of neurological immune-mediated disorders. In TCRdb, the 5' RACE reads were re-called with MiXCR into one record per CDR3 protein. The table records roughly 50,000 distinct CDR3 sequences, over 9% of them present only once. Sample: PBMCs. The receptors were sampled from a man between 65 and 85 years old with HTLV-1-associated myelopathy (HAM/TSP). Each CDR3 is given with its conserved first and last residue. Fields, in order: CDR3 protein, J gene, V gene.

CASSFRTGGNYGYTF	TRBJ1-2	TRBV4-2
CSARERGYGEQFF	TRBJ2-1	TRBV20-1
CASSLVSGSTDTQYF	TRBJ2-3	TRBV2
CASSLWQGAVQPHHF	TRBJ1-5	TRBV7-2
CASSQGLSESNTIYF	TRBJ1-3	TRBV4-1
CASSQDGRSYNEQFF	TRBJ2-1	TRBV4-2
CASRREEYEQYF	TRBJ2-7	TRBV6-2/TRBV6-3
CASRSHGGNTGELFF	TRBJ2-2	TRBV12-3/TRBV12-4
CATRGRRLNIQYF	TRBJ2-4	TRBV24-1
CASSFFPDTSGQETQYF	TRBJ2-5	TRBV7-9
CSARTPSDTQYF	TRBJ2-3	TRBV20-1
CASSFPWQPQHF	TRBJ1-5	TRBV7-2
CSAYQTWTDTQYF	TRBJ2-3	TRBV20-1
CASSYSRTDPYEQYF	TRBJ2-7	TRBV6-6
CASSLDGGYTGELFF	TRBJ2-2	TRBV5-1
CASSLGTGYEQYF	TRBJ2-7	TRBV7-2
CASSRGRGETQYF	TRBJ2-5	TRBV3-1
CASSSGAGGPAGNEQFF	TRBJ2-1	TRBV12-3/TRBV12-4
CASSLNPSGRFYEQYF	TRBJ2-7	TRBV7-3
CASSLPSGSSTGELFF	TRBJ2-2	TRBV5-1
CSARSGGAGGNQPQHF	TRBJ1-5	TRBV20-1
CASTRGADPTYEQYF	TRBJ2-7	TRBV18
CASSLSMNTEAFF	TRBJ1-1	TRBV5-1
CASSRSGPDTQYF	TRBJ2-3	TRBV3-1
CASSSDRDQPQHF	TRBJ1-5	TRBV7-6
CASSLRQASYEQYF	TRBJ2-7	TRBV7-2
CASSLHMNTEAFF	TRBJ1-1	TRBV7-3
CASSTGTGIAYEQYF	TRBJ2-7	TRBV6-2/TRBV6-3
CAISDQAGGTDTQYF	TRBJ2-3	TRBV10-3
CSIGGSGTTFDEQYF	TRBJ2-7	TRBV20-1
CASGTGDNQPQHF	TRBJ1-5	TRBV12-3/TRBV12-4
CASSPRQSTSSPEAFF	TRBJ1-1	TRBV4-1
CASEAGGEQYF	TRBJ2-7	TRBV7-9
CASSLAIPGPGVWQYF	TRBJ2-7	TRBV7-9
CASSRGQPQHF	TRBJ1-5	TRBV19
CASSPQGQPQHF	TRBJ1-5	TRBV27
CASSSTDTQYF	TRBJ2-3	TRBV5-1
CASSYSRRQVLNEQYF	TRBJ2-7	TRBV6-2/TRBV6-3
CASSQKGGPYEQYF	TRBJ2-7	TRBV2
CASSQGLAGAYEQYF	TRBJ2-7	TRBV4-3
CASSLFGETQYF	TRBJ2-5	TRBV7-9
CSVELRLADSYEQYF	TRBJ2-7	TRBV20-1
CASSDSTDSTNEQFF	TRBJ2-1	TRBV6-4
CASSSLASRYEQYF	TRBJ2-7	TRBV7-2
CASSSADRATTF	TRBJ1-2	TRBV7-2
CASSLSGSSGDTQYF	TRBJ2-3	TRBV7-2
CASSLVEGTSAEAFF	TRBJ1-1	TRBV7-9
CASRFAGANVLTF	TRBJ2-6	TRBV25-1
CASSLGIGYEQYF	TRBJ2-7	TRBV12-3/TRBV12-4
CSARPIVARGNTIYF	TRBJ1-3	TRBV20-1
CASSQDFGSGRSTGELFF	TRBJ2-2	TRBV3-1
CASSIKLREPRNEQFF	TRBJ2-1	TRBV19
CASSVRPHEQYF	TRBJ2-7	TRBV12-3/TRBV12-4
CASSPGTGGAEQYF	TRBJ2-7	TRBV12-3/TRBV12-4
CASSPMTSGSGEQFF	TRBJ2-1	TRBV18
CSARGGTLNTEAFF	TRBJ1-1	TRBV20-1